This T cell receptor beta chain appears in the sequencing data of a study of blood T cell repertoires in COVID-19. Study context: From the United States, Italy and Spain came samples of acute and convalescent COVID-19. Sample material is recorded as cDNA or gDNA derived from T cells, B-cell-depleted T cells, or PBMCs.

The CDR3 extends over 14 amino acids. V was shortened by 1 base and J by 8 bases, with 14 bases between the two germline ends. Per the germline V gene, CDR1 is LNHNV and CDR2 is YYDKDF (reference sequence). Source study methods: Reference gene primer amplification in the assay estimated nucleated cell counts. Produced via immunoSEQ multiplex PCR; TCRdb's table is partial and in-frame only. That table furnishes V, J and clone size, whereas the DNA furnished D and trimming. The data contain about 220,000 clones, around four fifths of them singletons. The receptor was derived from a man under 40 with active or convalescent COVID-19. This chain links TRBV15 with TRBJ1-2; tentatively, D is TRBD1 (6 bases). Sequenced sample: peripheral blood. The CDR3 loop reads CATSRVRGAEGYTF. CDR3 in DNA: TGTGCCACCAGCAGAGTACGGGGGGCTGAGGGCTACACCTTC.